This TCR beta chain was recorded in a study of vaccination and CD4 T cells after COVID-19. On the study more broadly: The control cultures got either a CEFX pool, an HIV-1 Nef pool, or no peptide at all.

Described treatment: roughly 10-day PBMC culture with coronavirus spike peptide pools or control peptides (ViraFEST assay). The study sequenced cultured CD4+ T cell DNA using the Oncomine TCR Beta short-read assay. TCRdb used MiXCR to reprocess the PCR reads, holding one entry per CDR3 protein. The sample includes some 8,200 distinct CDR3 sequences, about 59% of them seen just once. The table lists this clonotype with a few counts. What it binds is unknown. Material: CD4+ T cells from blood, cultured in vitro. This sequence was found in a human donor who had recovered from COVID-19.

CDR3 sequence reads: CSASPAGRSSYNEQFF. For the CDR3, the DNA is TGCAGTGCTAGTCCCGCCGGACGGAGCTCCTACAATGAGCAGTTCTTC. The chain is built from TRBV20-1 and TRBJ2-1; D uncertain. V lost 3 bases to trimming and J lost 0 bases, with 15 bases between them. This CDR3 region has 16 residues. Germline-derived CDR1 and CDR2 are DFQATT and SNEGSKA (reference sequence).